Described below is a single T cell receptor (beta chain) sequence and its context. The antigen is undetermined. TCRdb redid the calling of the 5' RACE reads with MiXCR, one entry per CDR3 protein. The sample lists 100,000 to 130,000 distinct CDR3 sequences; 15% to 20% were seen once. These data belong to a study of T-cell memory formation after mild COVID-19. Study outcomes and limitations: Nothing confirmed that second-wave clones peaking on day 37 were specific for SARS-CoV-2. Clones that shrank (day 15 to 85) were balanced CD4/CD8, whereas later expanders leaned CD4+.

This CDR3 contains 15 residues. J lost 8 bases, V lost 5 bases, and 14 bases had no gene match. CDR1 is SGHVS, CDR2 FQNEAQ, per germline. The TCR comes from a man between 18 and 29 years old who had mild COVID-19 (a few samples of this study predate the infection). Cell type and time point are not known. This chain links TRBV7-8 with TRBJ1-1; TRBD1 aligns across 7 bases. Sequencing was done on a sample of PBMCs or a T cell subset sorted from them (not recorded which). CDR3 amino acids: CASSTNTGAFREAFF. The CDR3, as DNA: TGTGCCAGCAGCACAAACACAGGGGCTTTTCGGGAAGCTTTCTTT.